Following are 9 T cell receptor beta chains from one sample sequenced in a study of T cell clones after liver transplantation (dated by TCRdb to the late 2010s). To prepare the library, the immunoSEQ multiplex PCR assay was applied. TCRdb took this table from immuneACCESS and kept in-frame rearrangements with V and J called. Such tables lack part of the clones; where checked against another copy, unresolved V genes explain under half of the gap, and the rest is unexplained. The sample has more than 100,000 clones on record, around 84% of them singletons. The top ten hold around 3% of the sample. This specimen consisted of CD4+ T cells from blood, obtained approximately 43 months after liver transplant. The source is a human patient who received a liver transplant. After a transplant, the graft donor may have provided part of the T cells.

The rearrangement uses TRBV15 and TRBJ1-3; tentative D call: TRBD1 (6 bases). V lost 1 base, J lost 2 bases, and 9 bases lay in between. CDR1 and CDR2 from the germline V gene are LNHNV and YYDKDF (reference sequence). This CDR3 is 15 amino acids long. Written as DNA, the CDR3 is TGTGCCACCAGCAGAGCAGGGGAGACTGGAAACACCATATATTTT. This gives the protein CATSRAGETGNTIYF. The full variable domain, rest sourced from reference TRBV15 and TRBJ1-3, is DAMVIQNPRYQVTQFGKPVTLSCSQTLNHNVMYWYQQKSSQAPKLLFHYYDKDFNNEADTPDNFQSRRPNTSFCFLDIRSPGLGDTAMYLCATSRAGETGNTIYFGEGSWLTVV.

This chain joins TRBV19 and TRBJ2-7, with TRBD2 as a possible D gene (6 bases). Germline V gene lookup returns CDR1 LNHDA and CDR2 SQIVND (reference sequence). Trimming shortened V by 6 bases and J by 3 bases, and 18 bases separated the two germline ends. The CDR3 has 15 amino acids. CDR3 bases: TGTGCCAGTAGGGGAGGACCGCCCCTCTTCTACGAGCAGTACTTC. Translated, it gives CASRGGPPLFYEQYF.

The chain employs TRBV19 and TRBJ1-3; D not resolved. CDR1 and CDR2 (germline): LNHDA, SQIVND (reference sequence). The length of the CDR3 is 17 residues. Trimming removed 7 bases from V and 0 bases from J, with 19 bases in between. CDR3 DNA sequence: TGTGCCAGTAACCCTACCCCGAGCTCGGGCTCTGGAAACACCATATATTTT. Amino acids: CASNPTPSSGSGNTIYF.

This sequence joins TRBV5-4 and TRBJ1-2, with D unclear. V was clipped by 0 bases and J by 1 base, with 10 bases between them. The CDR3 extends over 15 amino acids. Germline V gives CDR1 SGHNT, CDR2 YYREEE (reference sequence). The CDR3 DNA follows: TGTGCCAGCAGCTTGGCTAGCTCCCATAACTATGGCTACACCTTC. Protein product: CASSLASSHNYGYTF.

Only one count was recorded for this clone. The V gene is TRBV2, the J gene TRBJ2-2; D is unclear. Germline V gives CDR1 SNHLY, CDR2 FYNNEI. Trimming shortened V by 4 bases and J by 0 bases, and 9 bases separated the two germline ends. The CDR3 spans 15 residues. The CDR3 coding sequence is TGTGCCAGCAGTGTTAAAAGTCCGAACACCGGGGAGCTGTTTTTT. This sequence encodes CASSVKSPNTGELFF.

This chain connects TRBV7-8 to TRBJ1-5, with no clear D. The CDR3 runs to 15 residues. With 4 bases removed from V and 3 bases from J, the gap between germline ends came to 13 bases. Germline V lookup: CDR1 SGHVS, CDR2 FQNEAQ. CDR3 amino acids: CASSSNPGPNQPQHF. The DNA of the CDR3 is TGTGCCAGCAGCTCGAACCCGGGCCCCAATCAGCCCCAGCATTTT.

The gene calls are TRBV4-1 and TRBJ2-7; TRBD2 matches at 12 bases. Germline V lookup: CDR1 MGHRA, CDR2 YSYEKL. The V and J ends lost 0 bases and 4 bases, in that order; junction bases with no gene match: 4. CDR3 length equals 16 residues. CDR3 protein: CASSQEGLAGSYEQYF. The CDR3, as DNA: TGCGCCAGCAGCCAAGAAGGACTAGCGGGAAGTTACGAGCAGTACTTC.

This chain connects TRBV7-2 to TRBJ1-4; 9 nucleotides match TRBD1. The CDR3 runs 13 residues. Germline V gives CDR1 SGHTA, CDR2 FQGNSA. V was pared by 8 bases and J by 5 bases, with 3 bases of the junction left unmatched. The CDR3 reads CASRGQGNEKLFF. DNA for the CDR3: TGTGCCAGCCGCGGACAGGGGAATGAAAAACTGTTTTTT.

V gene TRBV5-8 combines with J gene TRBJ1-2; 11 bases are a match to TRBD1. Trimming removed 1 base from V and 8 bases from J; junction bases left unmatched: 4. CDR1 is SGHTS and CDR2 is YDEGEE in the germline V gene. The CDR3 consists of 14 residues. The CDR3 is CASSLPDRGRGYTF. CDR3 nucleotides: TGTGCCAGCAGCTTGCCGGACAGGGGGCGCGGCTACACCTTC.